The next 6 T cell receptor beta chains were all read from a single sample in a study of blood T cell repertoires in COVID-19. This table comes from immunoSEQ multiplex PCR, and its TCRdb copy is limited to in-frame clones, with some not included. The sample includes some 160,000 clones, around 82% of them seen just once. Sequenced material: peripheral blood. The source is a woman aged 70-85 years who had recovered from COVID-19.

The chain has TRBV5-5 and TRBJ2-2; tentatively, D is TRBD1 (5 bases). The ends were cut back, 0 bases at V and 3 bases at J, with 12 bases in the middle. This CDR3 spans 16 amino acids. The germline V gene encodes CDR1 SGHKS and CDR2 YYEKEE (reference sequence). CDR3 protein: CASSLAGGRDTGELFF. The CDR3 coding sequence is TGTGCCAGCAGCTTGGCTGGCGGCAGGGACACCGGGGAGCTGTTTTTT.

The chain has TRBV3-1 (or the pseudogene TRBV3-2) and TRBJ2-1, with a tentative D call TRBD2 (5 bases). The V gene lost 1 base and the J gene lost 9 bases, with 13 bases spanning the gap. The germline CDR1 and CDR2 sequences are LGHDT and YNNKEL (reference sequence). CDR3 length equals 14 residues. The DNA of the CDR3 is TGTGCCAGCAGCCAAGTCAGTGTGGCGGGTGAGCAGTTCTTC. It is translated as CASSQVSVAGEQFF.

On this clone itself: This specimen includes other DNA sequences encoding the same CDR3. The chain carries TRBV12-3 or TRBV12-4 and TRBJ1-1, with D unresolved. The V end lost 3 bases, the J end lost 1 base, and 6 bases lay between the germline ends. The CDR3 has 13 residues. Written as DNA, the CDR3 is TGTGCCAGCAGTTTGCGGGAGAACACTGAAGCTTTCTTT. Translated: CASSLRENTEAFF.

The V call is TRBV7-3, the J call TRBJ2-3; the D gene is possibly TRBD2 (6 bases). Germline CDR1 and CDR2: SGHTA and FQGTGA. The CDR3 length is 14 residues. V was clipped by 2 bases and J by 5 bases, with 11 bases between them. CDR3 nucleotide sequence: TGTGCCAGCAGCTTATTGGGAGGCCAAGATACGCAGTATTTT. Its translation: CASSLLGGQDTQYF.

DNA for the CDR3: TGTGCCACCACGGACAGAAACACTGAAGCTTTCTTT. Residues: CATTDRNTEAFF. The J gene is TRBJ1-1, the V gene TRBV19, with TRBD1 as a possible D gene (6 bases). The CDR3 runs to 12 residues. Between the trimmed V and J ends, which lost 10 bases and 2 bases, there was a span of 11 bases. Germline V gene lookup returns CDR1 LNHDA and CDR2 SQIVND (reference sequence).

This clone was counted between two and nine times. The CDR3 is CSVDVGSYEQYF. The CDR3 DNA sequence: TGCAGCGTTGATGTCGGGTCCTACGAGCAGTACTTC. This rearrangement joins TRBV29-1 to TRBJ2-7; D gene uncertain. Per germline, CDR1 SQVTM and CDR2 ANQGSEA. The length of the CDR3 is 12 residues. Trimming removed 3 bases at V and 1 base at J, with 7 bases between.